This note documents a single T cell receptor (beta chain) sequence. This clone was recorded once. Its antigen specificity is not known. The sample holds no much larger clone one base away, and base qualities are not on file. The junction shows trimming of 0 bases on V and 2 bases on J, and the gene matches do not reach 9 bases of it. The germline V gene (reference sequence) gives CDR1 as LNHNV and CDR2 as YYDKDF. Including cysteine and phenylalanine, the CDR3 has 19 amino acids. Only CDR3 DNA remains: 57 bases, in frame from the first base. The data originate from a study of blood T cell repertoires in COVID-19 (TCRdb year 2020). A note on the overall study: Collaborator samples came from the United States, Italy and Spain and covered acute and convalescent phases of COVID-19. The samples were drawn from two sources: the first 160 participants of the ongoing ImmuneRACE study, and 950 to 1,500 subjects contributed by 6 global collaborators. Where available, HLA class I and class II types were obtained from metadata supplied by the sample provider rather than from assay-based typing. The repertoires were released in a freely available public database meant as a resource for research on the immune response to SARS-CoV-2. Deeply sampled blood TCRbeta repertoires from subjects exposed to, actively infected with, or recovered from COVID-19 were included in the dataset. A de-identified subject ID, COVID-19 status, age in years and sex were almost always included in the sample metadata. The material from the prospective study consisted of cDNA or gDNA derived from T cells, B-cell-depleted T cells, or PBMCs.

The immunoSEQ Assay, a bias-controlled multiplex PCR, was used to amplify TCRbeta CDR3 regions from genomic DNA. Per the source publication's procedure: Within the assay, amplification of reference gene primers was used to estimate how many nucleated cells each sample contained. To quantify the absolute abundance of each unique TCRbeta CDR3 rearrangement, sequence reads were collapsed and filtered. For each sample, productive Simpson clonality was calculated as the square root of Simpson's diversity index across productive rearrangements. TCRdb mirrors the immuneACCESS table, restricted to in-frame sequences. Some clones are absent from its copies; in checked studies, under half trace to an unresolved V gene, and the reason for the others is unknown. V, J and clone size reflect that table, while D and trimming were determined from the DNA. The sample table holds some 150,000 clones, of which about four fifths were seen once. Roughly 0.58% of the sample is taken by the ten largest.

On the study overall, not on this receptor specifically: The quantity of clinical and demographic metadata differed by source and by participant and was supplied without curation.

Each collaborating institution followed its own protocols to collect whole blood in K2EDTA tubes. For TCRbeta analysis, collaborators shipped samples in one of three forms: frozen whole blood, isolated PBMCs, or DNA extracted from either of those sample types. Sequenced input: peripheral blood. This sequence uses TRBV15 and TRBJ2-5, and TRBD2 matches 13 of the central bases. The clonotype comes from a man aged 55 to 70 with acute or convalescent COVID-19. The CDR3 region has the sequence CATSRDRLLAGGRQETQYF. The DNA sequence follows: TGTGCCACCAGCAGAGATAGGTTACTAGCGGGAGGGCGGCAAGAGACCCAGTACTTC. Reference TRBV15 and TRBJ2-5 genes cover what lies past the CDR3, so the full variable domain is DAMVIQNPRYQVTQFGKPVTLSCSQTLNHNVMYWYQQKSSQAPKLLFHYYDKDFNNEADTPDNFQSRRPNTSFCFLDIRSPGLGDTAMYLCATSRDRLLAGGRQETQYFGPGTRLLVL.